This T cell receptor beta chain appears in the sequencing data of a study of T cells in Graves' hyperthyroidism and ophthalmopathy. Background on the study: Peripheral blood was collected at initial diagnosis, before any treatment.

Notes on this clonotype: Its antigen is not known.

Study-level results: Blood shared most expanded thyroid clonotypes above 0.001. Separating ophthalmopathy from stable hyperthyroidism was achieved by a 13 V-J model.

The CDR3 has 12 amino acids. V shed 0 bases and J shed 7 bases, with 7 bases lying between them. Germline V gene lookup returns CDR1 GTSNPN and CDR2 SVGIG (reference sequence). TCR beta CDR3 regions were amplified from RNA. The TCR CDR3 was amplified in a first-round RT-PCR using the HTBI primer set. TCRdb processed the multiplex PCR reads anew with MiXCR; each CDR3 protein has one entry. Found here are about 330,000 distinct CDR3 sequences, approximately 13% of them singletons; the top ten hold approximately 35%. Fresh peripheral blood, 8 to 10 ml, was the source of the PBMCs. The chain uses TRBV30 and TRBJ2-1; TRBD2 is a possible D gene (5 bases). The material sequenced was blood. The clonotype originates from a woman between 35 and 50 years old with Graves' ophthalmopathy. For the CDR3, the DNA is TGTGCCTGGAGTGTAGCGGTAAATGAGCAGTTCTTC. This gives the protein CAWSVAVNEQFF.